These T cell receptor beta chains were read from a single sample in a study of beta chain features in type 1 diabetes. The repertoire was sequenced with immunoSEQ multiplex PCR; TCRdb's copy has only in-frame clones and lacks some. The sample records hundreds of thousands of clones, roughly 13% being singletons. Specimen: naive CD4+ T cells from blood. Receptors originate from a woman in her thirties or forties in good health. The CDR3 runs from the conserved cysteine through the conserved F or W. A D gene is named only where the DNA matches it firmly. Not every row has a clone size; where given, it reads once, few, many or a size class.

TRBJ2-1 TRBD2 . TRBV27 TGTGCCAGCAGTTTCAGCGGGGGTACTTACAATGAGCAGTTCTTC CASSFSGGTYNEQFF
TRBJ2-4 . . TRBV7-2 TGTGCCAGCAGCCTAACAGGGAATCGTAAAAACATTCAGTACTTC CASSLTGNRKNIQYF
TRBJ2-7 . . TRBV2 TGTGCCAGCACCTCCAGGGAACCCTACGAGCAGTACTTC CASTSREPYEQYF
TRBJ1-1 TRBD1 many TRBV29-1 TGCAGCGTTGGAAGGGGGACAGGAGAAGCTTTCTTT CSVGRGTGEAFF
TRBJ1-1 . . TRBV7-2 TGTGCCAGCAGCTTAGATGGAGCTAACACTGAAGCTTTCTTT CASSLDGANTEAFF
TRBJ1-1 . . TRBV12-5 TGTGCTAGTGGCATAAACAAGAACACTGAAGCTTTCTTT CASGINKNTEAFF
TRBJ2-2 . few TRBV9 TGTGCCAGCAGCGTAGCTCAGGGTTTTACCGGGGAGCTGTTTTTT CASSVAQGFTGELFF
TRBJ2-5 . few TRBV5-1 TGCGCCAGCAGCTTGGCCGGACAGCAAGAGACCCAGTACTTC CASSLAGQQETQYF
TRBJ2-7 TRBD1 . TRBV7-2 TGTGCCAGCAGCCAATCGCGACAGGGGGCGTCCTACGAGCAGTACTTC CASSQSRQGASYEQYF
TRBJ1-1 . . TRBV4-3 TGCGCCAGCAGCCAAGATAGAATGAACACTGAAGCTTTCTTT CASSQDRMNTEAFF
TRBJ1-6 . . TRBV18 TGTGCCAGCTCACCAAAATCTTCGAGCTCCTATAATTCACCCCTCCACTTT CASSPKSSSSYNSPLHF
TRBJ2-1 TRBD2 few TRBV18 TGTGCCAGCTCACCAGGGACTAGTCCAAAGGAGCAGTTCTTC CASSPGTSPKEQFF
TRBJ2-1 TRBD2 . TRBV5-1 TGCGCCAGCAGCTTGGCACTAGCGGGGAGGAATGAGCAGTTCTTC CASSLALAGRNEQFF